This T cell receptor beta chain appears in the sequencing data of a study of blood T cell repertoires in COVID-19. The overall study: Acute and convalescent COVID-19 specimens originated in the United States, Italy and Spain. Nucleic acid was either cDNA or gDNA, and it came from T cells, B-cell-depleted T cells, or PBMCs.

In the source study's methods: Amplification with reference gene primers provided the estimates of nucleated cell counts. The table came from immunoSEQ multiplex PCR; TCRdb's copy has only in-frame clones and leaves some out. For V, J and clone size, that table is used; D and trimming come from the DNA. The sample includes under 250,000 clones, 82% seen only once; the top ten take roughly 3.4%. With V trimmed by 1 base and J by 4 bases, 7 bases remained unmatched. Germline CDR1 ENHRY, CDR2 SYGVKD. This CDR3 region has 16 residues. Source material: peripheral blood. The chain joins TRBV10-3 to TRBJ2-7; 10 positions agree with TRBD2. The clonotype was recovered from a young woman with acute or convalescent COVID-19. The DNA for the CDR3 is TGTGCCATCAGTGAGTTGGGTGGGACTAGCGCGTACGAGCAGTACTTC. Encoded protein: CAISELGGTSAYEQYF.